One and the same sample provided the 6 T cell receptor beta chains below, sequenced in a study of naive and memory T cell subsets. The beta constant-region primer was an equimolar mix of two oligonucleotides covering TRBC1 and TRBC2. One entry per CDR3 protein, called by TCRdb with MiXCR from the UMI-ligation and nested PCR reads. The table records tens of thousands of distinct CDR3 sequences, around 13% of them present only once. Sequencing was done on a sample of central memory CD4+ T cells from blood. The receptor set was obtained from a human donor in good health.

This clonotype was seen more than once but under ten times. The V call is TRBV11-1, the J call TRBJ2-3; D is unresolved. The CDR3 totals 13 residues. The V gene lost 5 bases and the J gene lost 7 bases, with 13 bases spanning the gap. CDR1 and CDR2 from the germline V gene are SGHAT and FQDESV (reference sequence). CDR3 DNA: TGTGCCAGCAGCCCGGCTTACGGGCATACGCAGTATTTT. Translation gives CASSPAYGHTQYF.

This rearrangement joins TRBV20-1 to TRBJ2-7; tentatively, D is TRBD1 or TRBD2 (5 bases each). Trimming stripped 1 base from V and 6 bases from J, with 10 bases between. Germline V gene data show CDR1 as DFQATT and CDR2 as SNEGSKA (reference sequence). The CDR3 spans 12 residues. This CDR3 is CSARGGDGEQYF. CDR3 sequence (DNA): TGCAGTGCTAGAGGTGGGGACGGCGAGCAGTACTTC.

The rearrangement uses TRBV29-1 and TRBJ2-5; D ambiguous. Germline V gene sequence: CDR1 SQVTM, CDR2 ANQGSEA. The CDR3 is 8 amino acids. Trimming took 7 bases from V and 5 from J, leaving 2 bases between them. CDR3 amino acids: CSAETQYF. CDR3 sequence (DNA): TGCAGCGCGGAGACCCAGTACTTC.

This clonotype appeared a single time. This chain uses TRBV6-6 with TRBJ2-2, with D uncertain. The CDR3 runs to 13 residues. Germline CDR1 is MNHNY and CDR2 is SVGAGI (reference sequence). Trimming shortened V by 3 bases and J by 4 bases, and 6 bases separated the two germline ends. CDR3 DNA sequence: TGTGCCAGCAGTTATAGGCCCACCGGGGAGCTGTTTTTT. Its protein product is CASSYRPTGELFF.

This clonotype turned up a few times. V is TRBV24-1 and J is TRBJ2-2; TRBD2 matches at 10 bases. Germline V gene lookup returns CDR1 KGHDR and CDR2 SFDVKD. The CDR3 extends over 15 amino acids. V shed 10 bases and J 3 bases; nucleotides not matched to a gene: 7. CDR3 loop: CATRRAGGDTGELFF. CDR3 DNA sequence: TGTGCCACGAGGCGAGCGGGAGGGGACACCGGGGAGCTGTTTTTT.

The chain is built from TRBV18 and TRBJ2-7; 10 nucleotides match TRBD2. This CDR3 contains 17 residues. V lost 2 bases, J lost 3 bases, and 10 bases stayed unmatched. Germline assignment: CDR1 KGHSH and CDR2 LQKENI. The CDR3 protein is CASSPTRSGTSVYEQYF. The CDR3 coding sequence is TGTGCCAGCTCACCAACAAGGTCCGGGACTAGCGTCTACGAGCAGTACTTC.